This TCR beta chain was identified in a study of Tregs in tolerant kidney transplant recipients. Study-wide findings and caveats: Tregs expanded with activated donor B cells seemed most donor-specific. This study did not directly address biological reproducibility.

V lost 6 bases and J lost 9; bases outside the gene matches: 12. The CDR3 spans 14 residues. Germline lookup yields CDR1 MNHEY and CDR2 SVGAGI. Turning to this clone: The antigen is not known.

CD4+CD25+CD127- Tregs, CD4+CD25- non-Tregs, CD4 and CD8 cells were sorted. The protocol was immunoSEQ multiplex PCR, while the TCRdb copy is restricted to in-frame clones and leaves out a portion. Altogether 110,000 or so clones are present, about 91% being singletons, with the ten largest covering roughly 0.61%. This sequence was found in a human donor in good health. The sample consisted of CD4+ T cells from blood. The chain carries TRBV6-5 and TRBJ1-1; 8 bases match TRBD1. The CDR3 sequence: CASRTQGAAAQAFF. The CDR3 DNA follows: TGTGCCAGCAGGACCCAGGGGGCGGCGGCCCAAGCTTTCTTT.